The clone carrying this T cell receptor beta chain occurred many times. These data belong to a study of breast tumors, draining lymph nodes, adjacent tissues. Axillary draining lymph nodes of breast cancer patients supplied the node samples. There are 15 residues in the CDR3. Germline CDR1 and CDR2: SGDLS and YYNGEE. V lost 0 bases, J lost 5 bases, and 12 bases lay in between. Via MiXCR, TCRdb re-called the multiplex PCR reads, giving one row per CDR3 protein. The sample has 75,000 to 100,000 distinct CDR3 sequences; roughly 20% are singletons. The sequence came from a female donor with breast cancer. Some clones in this sample may be carry-over from other donors' samples. V gene TRBV9 combines with J gene TRBJ2-1; no clear D. Sample: axillary lymph node tissue. In DNA form, the CDR3 reads TGTGCCAGCAGCGTAGGTGGCCAATCAGACAATGAGCAGTTCTTC. It specifies CASSVGGQSDNEQFF.